The present T cell receptor beta chain was sequenced within a study of response to subunit inactivated influenza vaccine. TCRdb recomputed calls from the RT-PCR reads with MiXCR, one row per CDR3 protein. The sample lists just under 250,000 distinct CDR3 sequences, roughly an eighth seen once, with 7.8% in the top ten. Worth noting for this clonotype: Its specificity is unknown.

Overall study findings and caveats: Authors suggested each seasonal flu vaccination may recruit only limited numbers of new T cells.

The sequences come from non-naive T cells sorted from PBMCs, collected around 15 days before vaccination. The TCR originated in a middle-aged man who received an inactivated influenza vaccine.

CDR3 nucleotide sequence: TGTGCCAGCAGCCTGGGACAGCCGAATCTCGGGGCCTACTACGAGCAGTACTTC. As protein: CASSLGQPNLGAYYEQYF. This chain connects TRBV3-1 to TRBJ2-7; the match to TRBD1 covers 7 bases. Germline-derived CDR1 and CDR2 are LGHDT and YNNKEL (reference sequence). The CDR3 length is 18 residues. Germline trimming cut 4 bases from V and 3 bases from J; bases unmatched to any gene: 18.